The T cell receptor beta chain under discussion was sequenced for a study of cytomegalovirus exposure and HLA in healthy donors. Primers: 60 Vbeta forward and 13 Jbeta reverse. Here immunoSEQ multiplex PCR was the method, and the copy in TCRdb shows in-frame clones only, minus some. The profile shows fewer than 250,000 clones, just over 75% of them singletons. There are 16 residues in the CDR3. Unmatched junction bases numbered 6, after V lost 3 bases and J lost 4 bases. Germline V gene sequence: CDR1 SGHRS, CDR2 YFSETQ. The specimen was PBMCs. This clonotype was sampled from a young man in good health and CMV-seronegative. The chain uses TRBV5-1 and TRBJ1-5, with 11 nucleotides matching TRBD1. DNA for the CDR3: TGCGCCAGCAGCTATATGGGACAGGGGGAAAATCAGCCCCAGCATTTT. It codes for CASSYMGQGENQPQHF.